This T cell receptor beta chain was obtained from a study of shared clonotypes between healthy human individuals. A deep-level run was used for the assay. Profiling relied on immunoSEQ multiplex PCR, and the TCRdb table lists in-frame clones only, not all of them. The data contain over a million clones, about 96% of them seen just once; the ten biggest clones take up 1.2%. With 5 bases clipped from V and 5 bases from J, the junction kept 6 bases outside the gene matches. The CDR3 runs 14 residues. Per germline, CDR1 SGDLS and CDR2 YYNGEE. Regarding the study as a whole: Exclusively blood specimens were collected; tissue repertoires likely differ. Estimated clonotype richness was generally higher in naive than memory subsets.

Notes on this clone: What it recognizes is unknown.

The source is a man aged 25-40 years in good health. The sample was naive CD4+ T cells sorted from blood. Specified subset: CD45RA+ positively selected. The rearrangement joins TRBV9 to TRBJ1-1; 10 positions match TRBD1. The CDR3 nucleotides are TGTGCCAGCAGTCGACAGGGGGCGAGTACTGAAGCTTTCTTT. This gives the protein CASSRQGASTEAFF.